These T cell receptor beta chains were read from a single sample in a study of cytomegalovirus exposure and HLA in healthy donors. Sequenced by immunoSEQ multiplex PCR; TCRdb stores in-frame clones only, minus some. The table lists around 150,000 clones, around 72% of them singletons. The sample was PBMCs. These receptors all come from a man younger than 30 in good health and CMV-seronegative. The CDR3 runs from the conserved cysteine through the conserved F or W. The D gene is left open where the match is weak. The size field is filled for only some rows; it gives once, few, many or a size class.

>TRBV6-4|TRBD2|NA|TRBJ2-1
CASSPGLDLGEQFF
TGTGCCAGCAGCCCGGGACTAGATCTCGGAGAGCAGTTCTTC
>TRBV9|TRBD2|once|TRBJ2-2
CASSAKTSGRAPGELFF
TGTGCCAGCAGCGCGAAGACTAGCGGGAGGGCCCCCGGGGAGCTGTTTTTT
>TRBV6-6|TRBD2|once|TRBJ2-5
CASSYSAAGGPTQYF
TGTGCCAGCAGTTACTCCGCAGCGGGAGGGCCGACCCAGTACTTC
>TRBV14|TRBD2|NA|TRBJ2-1
CASSQGSGLAGVEQFF
TGTGCCAGCAGCCAAGGTAGTGGACTAGCGGGAGTAGAGCAGTTCTTC
>TRBV7-2|NA|NA|TRBJ2-5
CASSFIPGALLKETQYF
TGTGCCAGCAGCTTTATTCCAGGGGCTCTCCTCAAAGAGACCCAGTACTTC
>TRBV2|TRBD2|NA|TRBJ2-1
CASSEGTRRYNEQFF
TGTGCCAGCAGTGAGGGGACTAGGAGGTACAATGAGCAGTTCTTC
>TRBV5-4|NA|NA|TRBJ2-7
CASSWAGRDSYEQYF
TGTGCCAGCAGCTGGGCGGGACGGGACTCCTACGAGCAGTACTTC
>TRBV27|TRBD2|NA|TRBJ2-7
CASSPKLAGGKYEQYF
TGTGCCAGCAGTCCAAAACTAGCGGGAGGGAAATACGAGCAGTACTTC
>TRBV6-4|NA|few|TRBJ2-4
CASSNEPGSKNIQYF
TGTGCCAGCAGTAATGAGCCGGGATCCAAAAACATTCAGTACTTC
>TRBV14|NA|NA|TRBJ2-7
CASSETVTYEQYF
TGTGCCAGCAGCGAAACAGTGACCTACGAGCAGTACTTC
>TRBV11-2|NA|NA|TRBJ1-2
CASSLDPAGRAGHGYTF
TGTGCCAGCAGCTTGGACCCGGCGGGGCGGGCAGGACATGGCTACACCTTC
>TRBV9|TRBD2|NA|TRBJ2-1
CASSPETSGPRGNEQFF
TGTGCCAGCAGCCCTGAGACTAGCGGGCCTCGAGGCAATGAGCAGTTCTTC
>TRBV10-1|NA|NA|TRBJ2-7
CASSTGASYEQYF
TGCGCCAGCTCAACAGGAGCCTCCTACGAGCAGTACTTC
>TRBV7-9|TRBD2|NA|TRBJ2-7
CASSLVLAGTYEQYF
TGTGCCAGCAGCTTAGTACTAGCGGGAACCTACGAGCAGTACTTC
>TRBV2|TRBD2|NA|TRBJ2-1
CASSPQPGTSGSNEQFF
TGTGCCAGCAGTCCTCAGCCCGGGACTAGCGGGAGTAATGAGCAGTTCTTC
>TRBV19|NA|NA|TRBJ1-1
CASSPRPGGDTEAFF
TGTGCCAGTAGTCCACGCCCGGGGGGGGACACTGAAGCTTTCTTT
>TRBV6-6|NA|NA|TRBJ2-3
CASSYSLADPTDTQYF
TGTGCCAGCAGTTACAGCTTAGCGGACCCCACAGATACGCAGTATTTT
>TRBV6-5|NA|NA|TRBJ1-1
CASSYSRAAIGTEAFF
TGTGCCAGCAGTTACTCGAGGGCTGCCATTGGCACTGAAGCTTTCTTT
>TRBV7-9|NA|NA|TRBJ2-2
CASSSSGAGWPGELFF
TGTGCCAGCAGCTCCTCTGGGGCGGGATGGCCCGGGGAGCTGTTTTTT
>TRBV9|TRBD2|NA|TRBJ2-7
CASSVDLAGGREQYF
TGTGCCAGCAGCGTAGACCTAGCGGGAGGCAGGGAGCAGTACTTC
>TRBV6-5|NA|NA|TRBJ2-7
CASSYRRERFEQYF
TGTGCCAGCAGTTACAGGCGGGAAAGGTTCGAGCAGTACTTC
>TRBV7-2|NA|NA|TRBJ1-4
CASSRREATNEKLFF
TGTGCCAGCAGCCGTCGAGAGGCAACTAATGAAAAACTGTTTTTT
>TRBV7-2|NA|NA|TRBJ1-1
CASSFREGTEAFF
TGTGCCAGCAGCTTTCGGGAGGGCACTGAAGCTTTCTTT
>TRBV7-2|TRBD1|NA|TRBJ2-7
CASSLVLPNRGSGYEQYF
TGTGCCAGCAGCTTAGTCCTCCCTAACAGGGGCTCTGGCTACGAGCAGTACTTC
>TRBV27|NA|NA|TRBJ2-7
CASTPTGSLAEQYF
TGTGCCAGCACTCCGACAGGATCCTTGGCCGAGCAGTACTTC
>TRBV28|NA|NA|TRBJ2-3
CASSRHREQLGTDTQYF
TGTGCCAGCAGTAGACATAGAGAGCAATTGGGCACAGATACGCAGTATTTT
>TRBV2|TRBD2|few|TRBJ2-7
CASRGSGLAVHEQYF
TGTGCCAGCAGGGGCTCGGGACTAGCGGTTCACGAGCAGTACTTC
>TRBV18|TRBD1|NA|TRBJ2-2
CASSPVGQVTGELFF
TGTGCCAGCTCACCAGTGGGACAGGTCACCGGGGAGCTGTTTTTT
>TRBV5-6|NA|NA|TRBJ1-6
CASSPGNGRTNSPLHF
TGTGCCAGCAGCCCGGGGAATGGACGGACTAATTCACCCCTCCACTTT
>TRBV5-5|NA|NA|TRBJ1-1
CASSLGSGTEAFF
TGTGCCAGCAGCTTGGGGTCGGGTACTGAAGCTTTCTTT